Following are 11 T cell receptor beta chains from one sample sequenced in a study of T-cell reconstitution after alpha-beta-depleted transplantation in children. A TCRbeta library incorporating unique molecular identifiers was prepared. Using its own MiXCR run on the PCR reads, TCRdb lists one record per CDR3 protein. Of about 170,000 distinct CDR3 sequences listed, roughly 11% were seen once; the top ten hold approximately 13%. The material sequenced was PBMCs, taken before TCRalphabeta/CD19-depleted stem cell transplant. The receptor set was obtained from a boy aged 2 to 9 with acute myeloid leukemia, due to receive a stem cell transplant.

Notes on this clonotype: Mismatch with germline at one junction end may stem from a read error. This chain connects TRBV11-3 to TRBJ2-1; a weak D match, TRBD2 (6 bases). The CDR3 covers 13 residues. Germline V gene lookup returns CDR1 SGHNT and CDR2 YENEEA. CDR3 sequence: CASTSGTQREQFF. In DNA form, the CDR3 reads TGCGCCAGCACCTCTGGGACTCAGAGGGAGCAGTTCTTC.

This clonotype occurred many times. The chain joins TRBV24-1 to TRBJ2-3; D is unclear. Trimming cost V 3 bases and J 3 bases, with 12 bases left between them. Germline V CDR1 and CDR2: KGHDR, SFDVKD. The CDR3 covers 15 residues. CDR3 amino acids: CATSDPRLGTDTQYF. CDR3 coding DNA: TGTGCCACCAGTGATCCCAGGTTGGGGACAGATACGCAGTATTTT.

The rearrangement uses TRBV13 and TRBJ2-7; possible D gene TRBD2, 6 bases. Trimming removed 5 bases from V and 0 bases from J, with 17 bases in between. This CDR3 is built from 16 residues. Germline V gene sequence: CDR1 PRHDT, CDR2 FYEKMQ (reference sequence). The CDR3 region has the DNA TGTGCCAGCAGCCCGACCGGGGGAGCGAACTCCTACGAGCAGTACTTC. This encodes CASSPTGGANSYEQYF.

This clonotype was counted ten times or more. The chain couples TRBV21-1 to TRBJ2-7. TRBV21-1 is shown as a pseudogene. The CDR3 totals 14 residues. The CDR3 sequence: CASTQAAGPYEQYV. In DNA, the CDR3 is TGTGCCAGCACGCAAGCGGCAGGCCCCTACGAGCAGTACGTC.

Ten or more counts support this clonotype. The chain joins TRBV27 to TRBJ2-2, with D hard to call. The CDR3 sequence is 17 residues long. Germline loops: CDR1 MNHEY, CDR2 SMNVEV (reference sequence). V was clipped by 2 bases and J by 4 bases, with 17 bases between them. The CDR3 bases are TGTGCCAGCAGTTTAAGACCGGTCGGCCCGAGCACCGGGGAGCTGTTTTTT. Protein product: CASSLRPVGPSTGELFF.

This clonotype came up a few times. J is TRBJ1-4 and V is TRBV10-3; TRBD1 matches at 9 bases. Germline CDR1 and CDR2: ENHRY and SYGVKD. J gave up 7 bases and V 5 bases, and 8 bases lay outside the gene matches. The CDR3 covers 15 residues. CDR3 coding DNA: TGTGCCATCAGTCCCGGGACAGGGCTTACTGAAAAACTGTTTTTT. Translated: CAISPGTGLTEKLFF.

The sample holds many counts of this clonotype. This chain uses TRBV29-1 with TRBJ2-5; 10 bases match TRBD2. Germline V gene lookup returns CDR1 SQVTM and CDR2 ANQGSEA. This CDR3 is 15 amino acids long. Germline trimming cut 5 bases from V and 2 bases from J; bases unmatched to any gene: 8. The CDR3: CSVRRTSGIQETQYF. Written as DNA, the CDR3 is TGCAGCGTTCGCCGGACTAGCGGTATTCAAGAGACCCAGTACTTC.

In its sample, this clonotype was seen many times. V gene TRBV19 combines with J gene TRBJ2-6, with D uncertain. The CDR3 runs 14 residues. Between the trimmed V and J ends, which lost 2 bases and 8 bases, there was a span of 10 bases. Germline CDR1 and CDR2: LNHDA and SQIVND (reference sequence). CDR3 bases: TGTGCCAGTAGTATATGGGGTGTGCCCAACGTCCTGACTTTC. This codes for CASSIWGVPNVLTF.

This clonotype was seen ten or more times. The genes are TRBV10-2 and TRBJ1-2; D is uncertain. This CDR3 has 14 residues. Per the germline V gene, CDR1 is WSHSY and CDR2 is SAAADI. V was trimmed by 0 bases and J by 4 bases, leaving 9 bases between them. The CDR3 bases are TGCGCCAGCAGTGAGTCGATAGGGAGCTATGGCTACACCTTC. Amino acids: CASSESIGSYGYTF.

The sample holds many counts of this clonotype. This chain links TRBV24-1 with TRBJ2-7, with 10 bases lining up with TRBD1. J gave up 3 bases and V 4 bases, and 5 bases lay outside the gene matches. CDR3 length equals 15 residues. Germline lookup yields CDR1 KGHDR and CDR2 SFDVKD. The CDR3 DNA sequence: TGTGCCACCAGTGACGGGACAGGGGCCCTCTACGAGCAGTACTTC. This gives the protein CATSDGTGALYEQYF.

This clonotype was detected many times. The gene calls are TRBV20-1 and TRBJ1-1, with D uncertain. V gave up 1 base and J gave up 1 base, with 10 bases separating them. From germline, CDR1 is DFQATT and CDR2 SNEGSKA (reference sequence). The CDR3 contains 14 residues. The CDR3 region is CSARGLEGNTEAFF. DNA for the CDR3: TGCAGTGCTAGAGGTCTTGAGGGGAACACTGAAGCTTTCTTT.